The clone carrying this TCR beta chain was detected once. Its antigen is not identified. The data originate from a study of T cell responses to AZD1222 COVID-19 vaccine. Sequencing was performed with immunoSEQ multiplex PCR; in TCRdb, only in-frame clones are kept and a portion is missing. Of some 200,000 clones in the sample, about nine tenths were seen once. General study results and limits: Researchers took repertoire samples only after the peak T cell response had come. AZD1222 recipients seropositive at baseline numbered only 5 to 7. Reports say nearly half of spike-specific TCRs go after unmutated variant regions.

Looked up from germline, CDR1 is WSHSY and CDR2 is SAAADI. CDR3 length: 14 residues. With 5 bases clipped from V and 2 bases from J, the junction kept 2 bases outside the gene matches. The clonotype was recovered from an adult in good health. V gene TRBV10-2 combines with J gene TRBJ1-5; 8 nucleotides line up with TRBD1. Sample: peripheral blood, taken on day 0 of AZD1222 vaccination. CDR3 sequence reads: CASSMTGGNQPQHF. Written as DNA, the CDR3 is TGCGCCAGCAGTATGACAGGGGGCAATCAGCCCCAGCATTTT.